This TCR beta chain stems from a study of blood T cell repertoires in COVID-19. About the research overall: Sources were T cells, B-cell-depleted T cells, or PBMCs; the material itself was cDNA or gDNA.

Looked up from germline, CDR1 is KGHDR and CDR2 is SFDVKD. Between the trimmed V and J ends, which lost 5 bases and 0 bases, there was a span of 9 bases. This CDR3 has 15 residues. Method: immunoSEQ multiplex PCR; TCRdb's copy keeps in-frame clones and lacks some. The table records about 250,000 clones, 70% to 90% of them present only once. The sample comprised PBMCs or T cells enriched from blood (not recorded which). This TCR derives from a man between 18 and 29 years old who had recovered from COVID-19. This chain uses TRBV24-1 with TRBJ2-2; weak D call: TRBD2 (6 bases). In DNA form, the CDR3 reads TGTGCCACCAGTGTTGGAGGGTCGAACACCGGGGAGCTGTTTTTT. Translating gives CATSVGGSNTGELFF.